The present entry profiles one T cell receptor beta chain with its context. V shed 4 bases, J shed 2 bases, and the junction held 4 bases outside the gene matches. Germline CDR1 SQVTM, CDR2 ANQGSEA. This CDR3 region has 13 residues. All enrollees were about 18 to 89 years old and from approximately 24 US areas. Clinical history reported by participants formed the basis on which cohorts were assigned. Two negative PCRs, clearance, or symptom resolution were required of recovered Cohort 3 donors. The data are from a study of blood T cell repertoires in COVID-19. Overall study context: Spain, Italy and the United States supplied samples that represented acute and convalescent COVID-19.

The repertoire was sequenced with immunoSEQ multiplex PCR; TCRdb's copy has only in-frame clones and lacks some. Found here are some 500,000 clones, more than 75% of them singletons; the top ten hold approximately 2%. This sequence was found in a woman aged 40 to 50 who had recovered from COVID-19. The sample comprised PBMCs or T cells enriched from blood (not recorded which). V and J are TRBV29-1 and TRBJ2-7; TRBD1 aligns across 8 bases. CDR3: CSVGGDRTYEQYF. The DNA for the CDR3 is TGCAGCGTTGGGGGGGACAGGACCTACGAGCAGTACTTC.